Presented here are 9 T cell receptor beta chains from one specimen sequenced in a study of blood T cells in healthy people across ages (dated by TCRdb to the mid-2010s). Receptor libraries were prepared by 5' RACE. These reads were obtained on an Illumina HiSeq 2500. The second PCR ran for roughly 7 to 11 cycles and used a J-beta primer mix along with a sample-barcoded 5' primer. The public reads were quality trimmed at Q25 with fastp and then assembled into clones with MiXCR by TCRdb, keeping productive beta chains. Entries that share a CDR3 protein sequence are merged under the most common genes and DNA. This sample lists about 680,000 distinct CDR3 sequences; around half were detected once. The ten largest clones take up roughly 30% of the sample. Material for sequencing was blood. Every receptor here comes from a woman in her sixties in good health.

This clonotype came up a few times. This sequence joins TRBV6-5 and TRBJ1-1; no reliable D call. The V end was cut by 0 bases, the J end by 1 base, with 6 bases between. The CDR3 covers 14 residues. From germline, CDR1 is MNHEY and CDR2 SVGAGI. DNA of the CDR3: TGTGCCAGCAGTTACTCGGAAGGGAACACTGAAGCTTTCTTT. Amino acids: CASSYSEGNTEAFF.

J is TRBJ1-1 and V is TRBV4-2; 10 nucleotides line up with TRBD1. Losses at the gene ends were 4 bases for V and 1 base for J; bases not matched to a gene: 3. CDR1 and CDR2 from the germline V gene are LGHNA and YNFKEQ. This CDR3 spans 15 amino acids. The CDR3 sequence is CASSPGDRGNTEAFF. CDR3 nucleotide sequence: TGTGCCAGCAGCCCTGGGGACAGGGGGAACACTGAAGCTTTCTTT.

The chain carries TRBV5-1 and TRBJ2-6; the D gene could be TRBD1 or TRBD2 (5 bases each). This CDR3 has 15 amino acids. Germline lookup yields CDR1 SGHRS and CDR2 YFSETQ. V lost 4 bases and J lost 0, with 8 bases in between. The CDR3 loop reads CASSGGVSGANVLTF. The CDR3 nucleotides are TGCGCCAGCAGCGGGGGTGTCTCTGGGGCCAACGTCCTGACTTTC.

This chain joins TRBV20-1 and TRBJ2-7; 9 bases match TRBD2. This CDR3 has 15 amino acids. After removal of 1 base from V and 7 bases from J, the junction contained 11 bases not matched to a gene. CDR1 and CDR2 from the germline V gene are DFQATT and SNEGSKA (reference sequence). CDR3 in amino acids: CSARAPSGIYNEQYF. CDR3 in DNA: TGCAGTGCTAGAGCTCCTAGCGGGATCTACAATGAGCAGTACTTC.

The rearrangement joins TRBV4-1 to TRBJ2-7, with 9 bases lining up with TRBD2. This CDR3 has 15 amino acids. The germline V gene has CDR1 MGHRA and CDR2 YSYEKL. J lost 0 bases, V lost 4 bases, and 4 bases had no gene match. The CDR3 DNA sequence: TGCGCCAGCAGCCGGTTGACTAGCGGCTCCTACGAGCAGTACTTC. It codes for CASSRLTSGSYEQYF.

This clonotype was counted only a few times. The chain recombines TRBV20-1 with TRBJ1-1; perhaps TRBD1 as D (5 bases). There are 12 residues in the CDR3. Germline assignment: CDR1 DFQATT and CDR2 SNEGSKA (reference sequence). Trimming took off 3 bases at V and 5 bases at J, with 10 bases between the two ends. The CDR3 DNA reads TGCAGTGCTAGGCGGGAGGGGACTGAAGCTTTCTTT. Translation: CSARREGTEAFF.

The CDR3 region is CASSFGTDSYNEQFF. In DNA, the CDR3 is TGCGCCAGCAGCTTTGGGACAGACTCCTACAATGAGCAGTTCTTC. The J gene is TRBJ2-1, the V gene TRBV5-1, with 7 positions matching TRBD1. The CDR3 is 15 amino acids. Germline assignment: CDR1 SGHRS and CDR2 YFSETQ. V gave up 2 bases and J gave up 0 bases; unmatched junction bases: 2.

This clonotype was seen ten or more times. The chain combines TRBV7-3 with TRBJ2-3, with unresolved D. V was clipped by 1 base and J by 2 bases, with 10 bases between them. This CDR3 contains 15 residues. Germline values: CDR1 SGHTA, CDR2 FQGTGA. The chain's CDR3 is CASSLKSGSTDTQYF. As DNA, the CDR3 is TGTGCCAGCAGCTTAAAGTCCGGGTCCACAGATACGCAGTATTTT.

This clonotype was counted many times. Since a much larger clone is just one base distant, this may be a read error. This chain joins TRBV7-2 and TRBJ2-7, with unresolved D. The CDR3 contains 15 residues. The germline CDR1 and CDR2 sequences are SGHTA and FQGNSA. Deletions cut 3 bases from V and 7 bases from J, with 19 bases between. The chain's CDR3 is CASSLYSSVNNEQYF. The CDR3 DNA reads as TGTGCCAGCAGCTTGTACAGTTCGGTAAACAATGAGCAGTACTTC.